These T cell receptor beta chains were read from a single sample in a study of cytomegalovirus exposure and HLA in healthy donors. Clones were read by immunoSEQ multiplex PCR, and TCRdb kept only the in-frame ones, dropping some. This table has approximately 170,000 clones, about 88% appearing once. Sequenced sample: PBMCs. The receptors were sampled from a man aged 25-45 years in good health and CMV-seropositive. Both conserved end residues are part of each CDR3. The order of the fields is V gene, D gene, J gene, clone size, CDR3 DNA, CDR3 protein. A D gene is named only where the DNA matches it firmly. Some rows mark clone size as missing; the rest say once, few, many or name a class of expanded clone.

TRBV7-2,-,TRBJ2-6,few,TGTGCCAGCAGCTTAGCCTTCTCGGTCCTGACTTTC,CASSLAFSVLTF
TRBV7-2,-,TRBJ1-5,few,TGTGCCAGCAGCTTAGCGGCAGGTTTCGGCAATCAGCCCCAGCATTTT,CASSLAAGFGNQPQHF
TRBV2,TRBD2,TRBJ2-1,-,TGCGCCAGCCTCGCGGGAGTTGAGCAGTTCTTC,CASLAGVEQFF
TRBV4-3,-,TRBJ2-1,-,TGCGCCAGCAGCCAAGTGCTAGCCGGTAGAAAGGGTGAGCAGTTCTTC,CASSQVLAGRKGEQFF
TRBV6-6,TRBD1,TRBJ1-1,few,TGTGCCAGCAGTTACCGGAGGGGGCTGAACACTGAAGCTTTCTTT,CASSYRRGLNTEAFF
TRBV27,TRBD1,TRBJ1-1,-,TGTGCCAGCAGTCCCCAGGGACAGCTTTTAACGGGTGAAGCTTTCTTT,CASSPQGQLLTGEAFF
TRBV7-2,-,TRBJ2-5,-,TGTGCCAGCAGCTTAGGGTCATGGGCGATCGCGACCCAGTACTTC,CASSLGSWAIATQYF
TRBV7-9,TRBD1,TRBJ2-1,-,TGTGCCAGCAGCTTAGGGTACAGGGGGGATGAGCAGTTCTTC,CASSLGYRGDEQFF
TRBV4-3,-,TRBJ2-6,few,TGCGCCAGCAGCCAAGGTCTAGGGACATCCCCTCTCTCTGGGGCCAACGTCCTGACTTTC,CASSQGLGTSPLSGANVLTF
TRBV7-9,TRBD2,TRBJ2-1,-,TGTGCCAGCAGCTTTGTAGCGGGAGGATCCTACAATGAGCAGTTCTTC,CASSFVAGGSYNEQFF
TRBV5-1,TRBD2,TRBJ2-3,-,TGCGCCAGCAGCTCGGGACTAGCGGGCACAGATACGCAGTATTTT,CASSSGLAGTDTQYF
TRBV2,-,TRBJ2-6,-,TGTGCCAGCAGGGTCTCGGGCTCTGGGGCCAACGTCCTGACTTTC,CASRVSGSGANVLTF
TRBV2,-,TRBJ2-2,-,TGTGCCAGCAGATTAAGGGGGAGCGGGGACACCGGGGAGCTGTTTTTT,CASRLRGSGDTGELFF
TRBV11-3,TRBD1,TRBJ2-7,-,TGTGCCAGCAGCCCGATGGGACAGGGTTCGCCGCAGTACTTC,CASSPMGQGSPQYF
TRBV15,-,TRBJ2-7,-,TGTGCCACCGCCCCGGCCGGGGAGTACTACGAGCAGTACTTC,CATAPAGEYYEQYF
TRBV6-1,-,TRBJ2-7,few,TGTGCCCTCGATACCGAAGCGGAAACCTACGAGCAGTACTTC,CALDTEAETYEQYF
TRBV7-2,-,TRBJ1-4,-,TGTGCCAGCAGCCCAAGTGGCAGGGGTGAAAAACTGTTTTTT,CASSPSGRGEKLFF
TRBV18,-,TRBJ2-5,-,TGTGCCAGCTCACTTGGCGGCGGGTTTACTCAAGAGACCCAGTACTTC,CASSLGGGFTQETQYF
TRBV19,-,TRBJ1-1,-,TGTGCCAGTAGTACCCACAGGGAGATCAACACTGAAGCTTTCTTT,CASSTHREINTEAFF
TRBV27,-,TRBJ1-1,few,TGTGCCAGCACCCTCACCTTCGGCACTGAAGCTTTCTTT,CASTLTFGTEAFF
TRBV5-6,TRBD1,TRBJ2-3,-,TGTGCCAGCAGCTTGGGGACAGGGCCCTCATCGCAGTATTTT,CASSLGTGPSSQYF
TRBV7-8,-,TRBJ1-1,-,TGTGCCAGCAGCTTAAAACAGGGTAACACTGAAGCTTTCTTT,CASSLKQGNTEAFF
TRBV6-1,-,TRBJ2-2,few,TGTGCCAGCACCCCGGACTTTTCCGTCACCGGGGAGCTGTTTTTT,CASTPDFSVTGELFF
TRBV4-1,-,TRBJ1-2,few,TGCGCCAGCAGCCAAGTTCGACAGGTAAACTATGGCTACACCTTC,CASSQVRQVNYGYTF
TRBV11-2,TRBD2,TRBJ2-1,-,TGTGCCAGCAGCTTAGACGGGAATAGCGGGAGTCGGGATGAGCAGTTCTTC,CASSLDGNSGSRDEQFF
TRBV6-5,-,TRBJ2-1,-,TGTGCCAGCAGTTACCTCCTGAGTCTCAATGAGCAGTTCTTC,CASSYLLSLNEQFF
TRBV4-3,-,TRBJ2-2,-,TGCGCCAGCAGCCAGGGAACCGGGACTTATAACACCGGGGAGCTGTTTTTT,CASSQGTGTYNTGELFF
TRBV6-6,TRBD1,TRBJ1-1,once,TGTGCCAGCAGTCAACAGGGGCGGAGCACTGAAGCTTTCTTT,CASSQQGRSTEAFF
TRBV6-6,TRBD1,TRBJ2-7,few,TGTGCCAGCAGTCAACCGGGACAGGGGATCTACGAGCAGTACTTC,CASSQPGQGIYEQYF
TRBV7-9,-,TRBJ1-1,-,TGTGCCAGCAGCTTAGGGTCGATGGCCACTGAAGCTTTCTTT,CASSLGSMATEAFF
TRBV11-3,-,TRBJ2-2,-,TGTGCCAGCAGCTTCAGCAGGGGATCCGGGGAGCTGTTTTTT,CASSFSRGSGELFF
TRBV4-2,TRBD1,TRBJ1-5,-,TGTGCCAGCAGCCAAGTGGCAGGGGGAGGACAGCCCCAGCATTTT,CASSQVAGGGQPQHF
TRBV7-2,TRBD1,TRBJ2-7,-,TGTGCCAGCAGCTTCCCCGGACAGGGGGGCTACGAGCAGTACTTC,CASSFPGQGGYEQYF
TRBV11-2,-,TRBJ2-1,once,TGTGCCAGCAGCTTAGATGTTCAGGGGTACAATGAGCAGTTCTTC,CASSLDVQGYNEQFF
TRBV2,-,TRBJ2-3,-,TGTGCCAGCAGTGAGGAGCCTAGCGAAGATACGCAGTATTTT,CASSEEPSEDTQYF
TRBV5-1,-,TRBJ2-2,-,TGCGCCAGCAGCTCGTTTCAGACCGGGACTGCCAAGACCGGGGAGCTGTTTTTT,CASSSFQTGTAKTGELFF
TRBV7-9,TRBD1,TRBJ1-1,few,TGTTCCAGCACTCCGGCGACAGGGGGCATTAACACTGAAGCTTTCTTT,CSSTPATGGINTEAFF